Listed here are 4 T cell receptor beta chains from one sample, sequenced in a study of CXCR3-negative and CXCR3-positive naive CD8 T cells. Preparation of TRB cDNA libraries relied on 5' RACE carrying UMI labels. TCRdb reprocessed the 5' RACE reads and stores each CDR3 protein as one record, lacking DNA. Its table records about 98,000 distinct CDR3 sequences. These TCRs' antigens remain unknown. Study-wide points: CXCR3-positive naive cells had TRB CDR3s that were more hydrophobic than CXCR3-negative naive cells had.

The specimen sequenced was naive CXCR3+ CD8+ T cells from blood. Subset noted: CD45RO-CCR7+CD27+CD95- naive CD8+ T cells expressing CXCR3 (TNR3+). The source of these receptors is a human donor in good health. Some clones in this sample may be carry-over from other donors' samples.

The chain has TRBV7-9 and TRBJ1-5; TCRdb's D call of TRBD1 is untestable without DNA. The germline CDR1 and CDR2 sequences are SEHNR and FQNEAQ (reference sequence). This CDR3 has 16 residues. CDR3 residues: CASSGLKTGGEQPQHF.

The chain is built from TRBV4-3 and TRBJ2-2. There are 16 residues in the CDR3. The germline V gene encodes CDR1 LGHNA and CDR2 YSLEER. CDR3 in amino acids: CASSQDATANTGELFF.

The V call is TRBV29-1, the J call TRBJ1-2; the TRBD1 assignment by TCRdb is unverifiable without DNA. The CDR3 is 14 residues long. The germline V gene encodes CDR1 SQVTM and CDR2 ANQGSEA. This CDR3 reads CSVTSGTGTYGYTF.

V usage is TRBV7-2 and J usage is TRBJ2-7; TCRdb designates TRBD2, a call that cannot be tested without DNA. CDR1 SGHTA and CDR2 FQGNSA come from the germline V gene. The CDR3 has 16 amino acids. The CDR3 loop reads CASSLGLAGEVYEQYF.